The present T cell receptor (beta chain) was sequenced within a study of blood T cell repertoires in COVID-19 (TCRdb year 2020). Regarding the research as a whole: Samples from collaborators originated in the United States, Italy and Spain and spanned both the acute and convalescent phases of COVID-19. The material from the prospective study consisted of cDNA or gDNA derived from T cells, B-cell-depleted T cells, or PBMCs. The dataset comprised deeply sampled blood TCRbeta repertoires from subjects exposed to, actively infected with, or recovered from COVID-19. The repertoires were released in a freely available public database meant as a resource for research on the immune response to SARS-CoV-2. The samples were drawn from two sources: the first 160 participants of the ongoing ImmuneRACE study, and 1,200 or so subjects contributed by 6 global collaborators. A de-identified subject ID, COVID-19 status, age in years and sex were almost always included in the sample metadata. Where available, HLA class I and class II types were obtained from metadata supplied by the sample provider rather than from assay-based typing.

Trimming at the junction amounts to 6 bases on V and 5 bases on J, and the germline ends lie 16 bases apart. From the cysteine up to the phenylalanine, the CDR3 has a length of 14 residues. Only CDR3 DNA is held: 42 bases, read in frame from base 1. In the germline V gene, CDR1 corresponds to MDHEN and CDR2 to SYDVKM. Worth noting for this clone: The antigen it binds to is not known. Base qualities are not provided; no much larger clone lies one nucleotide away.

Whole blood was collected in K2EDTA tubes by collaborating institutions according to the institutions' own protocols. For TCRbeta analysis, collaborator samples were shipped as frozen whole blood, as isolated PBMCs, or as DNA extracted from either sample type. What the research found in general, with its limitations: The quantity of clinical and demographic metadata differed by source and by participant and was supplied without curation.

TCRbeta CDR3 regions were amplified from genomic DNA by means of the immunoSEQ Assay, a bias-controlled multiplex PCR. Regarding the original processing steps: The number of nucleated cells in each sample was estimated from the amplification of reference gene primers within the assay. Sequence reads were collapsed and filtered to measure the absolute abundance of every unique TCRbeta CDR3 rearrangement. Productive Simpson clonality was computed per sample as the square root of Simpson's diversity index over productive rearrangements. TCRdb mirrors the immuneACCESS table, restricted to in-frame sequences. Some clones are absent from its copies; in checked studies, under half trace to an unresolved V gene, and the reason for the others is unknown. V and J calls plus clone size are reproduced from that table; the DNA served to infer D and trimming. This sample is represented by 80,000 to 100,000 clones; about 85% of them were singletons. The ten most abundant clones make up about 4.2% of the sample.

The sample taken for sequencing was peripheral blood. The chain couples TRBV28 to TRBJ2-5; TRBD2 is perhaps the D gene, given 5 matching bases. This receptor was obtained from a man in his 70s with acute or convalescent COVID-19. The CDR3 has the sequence CASSVQVRGETQYF. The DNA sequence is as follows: TGTGCCAGCAGCGTTCAGGTTCGCGGGGAGACCCAGTACTTC.